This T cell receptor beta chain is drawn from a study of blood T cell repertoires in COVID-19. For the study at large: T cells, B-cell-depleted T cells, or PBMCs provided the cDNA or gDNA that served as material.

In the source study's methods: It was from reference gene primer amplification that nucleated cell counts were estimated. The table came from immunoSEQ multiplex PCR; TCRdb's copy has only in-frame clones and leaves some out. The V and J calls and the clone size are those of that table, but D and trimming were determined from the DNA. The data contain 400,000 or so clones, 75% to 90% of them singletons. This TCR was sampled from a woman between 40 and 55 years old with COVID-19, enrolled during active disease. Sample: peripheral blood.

The CDR3 here is CASSKGYGPIAGADGKLFF. Written as DNA, the CDR3 is TGTGCCAGCAGCAAAGGCTATGGTCCCATCGCAGGTGCCGACGGAAAACTGTTTTTT. J is TRBJ1-4 and V is TRBV21-1; the D call in the table, TRBD1, was not verified against the DNA. TRBV21-1 is shown as a pseudogene. This CDR3 contains 19 residues.